These 25 T cell receptor beta chains came from one sample sequenced in a study of graft-versus-host responses after intestinal transplantation (dated by TCRdb to the early 2020s). The time point label here, explained by the study, means: cells obtained before transplantation from donor or recipient. These receptors' antigens are unknown. The library was produced with the immunoSEQ multiplex PCR assay. The source is immuneACCESS, and TCRdb retained only in-frame sequences with V and J called. Part of the clones is not carried over; for the studies checked, unresolved V genes explain less than half of this, and the remainder is unexplained. The sample profile shows 85,000 to 90,000 clones; approximately 89% of them were found once. Less than 0.45% of the sample is taken by the ten largest. The specimen was unstimulated CD4+ T cells sorted from spleen or lymph node cells, collected before transplant. Every receptor here comes from a human donor who was the organ donor for an intestinal transplant.

The CDR3, as DNA: TGTGCCAGCAGTCCGACAGGGTACGAGCAGTACTTC. Its translation: CASSPTGYEQYF. The chain combines TRBV6-5 with TRBJ2-7; TRBD1 matches 7 bases. J was trimmed by 4 bases and V by 5 bases; bases with no gene match: 2. Germline loops: CDR1 MNHEY, CDR2 SVGAGI. The CDR3 contains 12 residues.

This chain links TRBV10-3 with TRBJ2-1, with TRBD2 matching 16 bases. This CDR3 spans 20 amino acids. CDR1 and CDR2 (germline): ENHRY, SYGVKD. Trimming at V came to 6 bases and at J to 9 bases, leaving 20 bases not matched to a gene. The DNA of the CDR3 is TGTGCCATCAGAGAGCCTTGGGGGACTAGCGGGAGGGCCGTATTCAGTGAGCAGTTCTTC. Translated, it gives CAIREPWGTSGRAVFSEQFF.

J is TRBJ2-5 and V is TRBV5-4, with TRBD2 as a possible D gene (6 bases). Trimming pared 4 bases from V and 5 bases from J, leaving 15 bases between. The V gene's germline CDR1 is SGHNT and CDR2 YYREEE (reference sequence). There are 14 residues in the CDR3. This chain's CDR3 is CASSQGGAGETQYF. Here the CDR3 DNA reads TGTGCCAGCAGCCAGGGCGGGGCGGGGGAGACCCAGTACTTC.

This rearrangement joins TRBV28 to TRBJ1-2; D is undetermined. V was trimmed by 9 bases and J by 2 bases, leaving 13 bases between them. Germline-derived CDR1 and CDR2 are MDHEN and SYDVKM. The CDR3 has 13 residues. As DNA, the CDR3 is TGTGCCAGTGGGCCCAGGTCCAACTATGGCTACACCTTC. Translating it yields CASGPRSNYGYTF.

The genes are TRBV2 and TRBJ1-6; a weak D match, TRBD1 (5 bases). The CDR3 is 15 residues long. V was pared by 7 bases and J by 2 bases, with 12 bases between. Germline lookup yields CDR1 SNHLY and CDR2 FYNNEI. CDR3 in DNA: TGTGCCAGCATGGGGGGGATTACCTATAATTCACCCCTCCACTTT. This translates into CASMGGITYNSPLHF.

The chain joins TRBV18 to TRBJ1-2, with 10 bases that match TRBD1. J gave up 7 bases and V 3 bases, and 5 bases lay outside the gene matches. The germline CDR1 and CDR2 sequences are KGHSH and LQKENI. CDR3 size: 14 residues. CDR3 coding DNA: TGTGCCAGCTCACCGGGACAGGGGAGGAGTGGCTACACCTTC. This codes for CASSPGQGRSGYTF.

This clone occurred a few times. Compared with germline, one end of the junction differs, possibly owing to a read error. The chain links TRBV6-4 to TRBJ1-1; maybe TRBD1 (5 bases). The CDR3 covers 9 residues. CDR1 is MRHNA, CDR2 SNTAGT, per germline. Here the CDR3 reads CASSVWDSF. CDR3 DNA: TGTGCCAGCAGTGTATGGGACTCATTT.

The chain joins TRBV11-3 to TRBJ2-1, with 10 bases identical to TRBD1. The CDR3 runs to 17 residues. Germline V lookup: CDR1 SGHNT, CDR2 YENEEA. Trimming removed 3 bases from V and 1 base from J; junction bases left unmatched: 6. Here the CDR3 DNA reads TGTGCCAGCAGCTTGAGAGGACAGGGGGTTTCCTACAATGAGCAGTTCTTC. Translation: CASSLRGQGVSYNEQFF.

This clone showed up just once. CDR3 loop: CASSTGGTGNTIYF. The DNA of the CDR3 is TGTGCCAGTAGTACAGGGGGCACTGGAAACACCATATATTTT. The J gene is TRBJ1-3, the V gene TRBV19, with 8 positions matching TRBD1. The germline CDR1 and CDR2 sequences are LNHDA and SQIVND (reference sequence). The J segment lost 2 bases and the V segment lost 4 bases, leaving 1 base of the junction unmatched. The CDR3 consists of 14 residues.

J is TRBJ2-4 and V is TRBV6-5; 13 bases match TRBD2. The CDR3 spans 15 residues. The V gene's germline CDR1 is MNHEY and CDR2 SVGAGI. The ends lost 8 bases at V and 8 bases at J; junction bases unmatched: 9. The CDR3: CASGFTSGRGDIQYF. CDR3 bases: TGTGCCAGCGGCTTCACTAGCGGGAGGGGGGACATTCAGTACTTC.

This clone was seen a few times. V usage is TRBV4-1 and J usage is TRBJ2-7, with D possibly TRBD1 on 5 matching bases. Looked up from germline, CDR1 is MGHRA and CDR2 is YSYEKL. CDR3 length equals 16 residues. Between the trimmed V and J ends, which lost 1 base and 2 bases, there was a span of 15 bases. In nucleotides, the CDR3 is TGCGCCAGCAGCCAAGGTCTTGGTGGGGCGACCTACGAGCAGTACTTC. Protein product: CASSQGLGGATYEQYF.

The CDR3 loop reads CSVDGGNEQYF. CDR3 bases: TGCAGCGTTGATGGGGGGAACGAGCAGTACTTC. The chain links TRBV29-1 to TRBJ2-7; D possibly corresponds to TRBD2 (6 bases). This CDR3 is built from 11 residues. V lost 3 bases, J lost 5 bases, and 8 bases lay in between. CDR1 and CDR2 (germline): SQVTM, ANQGSEA.

The chain links TRBV5-1 to TRBJ2-7; 8 nucleotides align to TRBD1. The CDR3 totals 14 residues. V trimming: 4 bases; J trimming: 4 bases; junction bases outside the gene matches: 7. CDR1 and CDR2 (germline): SGHRS, YFSETQ. The CDR3 bases are TGCGCCAGCAGCCTGGGACAGGATCGGTACGAGCAGTACTTC. Its protein product is CASSLGQDRYEQYF.

The chain combines TRBV4-1 with TRBJ1-3; 8 positions match TRBD1. Per germline, CDR1 MGHRA and CDR2 YSYEKL. V dropped 4 bases and J dropped 0; count of bases not matched to a gene: 14. The length of the CDR3 is 19 residues. CDR3 sequence (DNA): TGCGCCAGCAGCCCTATACACTCGACAGGGGCGACCTCTGGAAACACCATATATTTT. Amino acids: CASSPIHSTGATSGNTIYF.

V gene TRBV30 combines with J gene TRBJ2-3; unclear D gene. The CDR3 totals 14 residues. Germline-derived CDR1 and CDR2 are GTSNPN and SVGIG (reference sequence). V was shortened by 3 bases and J by 2 bases, with 12 bases between the two germline ends. The CDR3 spells CAWRRETYTDTQYF. CDR3 bases: TGTGCCTGGAGGAGAGAAACCTACACAGATACGCAGTATTTT.

This clone was seen just once. The V gene is TRBV21-1, the J gene TRBJ1-1. TRBV21-1 is a known pseudogene. CDR3 length: 12 amino acids. The CDR3 region is CASSKIAREAFF. The DNA for the CDR3 is TGTGCCAGCAGCAAAATCGCTCGGGAAGCTTTCTTT.

This chain connects TRBV27 to TRBJ2-5; 7 bases map to TRBD1. The end of the DNA is better explained by TRBJ2-7, so the J call may be wrong. The CDR3 extends over 14 amino acids. Germline loops: CDR1 MNHEY, CDR2 SMNVEV (reference sequence). This CDR3 reads CASSRDRARYEQYF. The CDR3, as DNA: TGTGCCAGCAGTAGAGACAGGGCCCGCTACGAGCAGTACTTC.

V usage is TRBV5-1 and J usage is TRBJ1-2; 11 nucleotides align to TRBD1. Trimming at V came to 5 bases and at J to 3 bases, leaving 9 bases not matched to a gene. Germline V lookup: CDR1 SGHRS, CDR2 YFSETQ. This CDR3 is 16 amino acids long. The CDR3, as DNA: TGCGCCAGCAGGGCCGGGACAGGGGGTTCGTACTATGGCTACACCTTC. Amino acid sequence: CASRAGTGGSYYGYTF.

The table lists this clone with a few counts. This chain uses TRBV6-5 with TRBJ1-4; a weak D match, TRBD1 (5 bases). Trimming shortened V by 5 bases and J by 8 bases, and 9 bases separated the two germline ends. Germline lookup yields CDR1 MNHEY and CDR2 SVGAGI. The CDR3 loop spans 12 amino acids. CDR3 DNA: TGTGCCAGCAGTCGAGACAGCGAAAAACTGTTTTTT. Its translation: CASSRDSEKLFF.

V usage is TRBV11-2 and J usage is TRBJ1-1, with 10 bases matching TRBD1. The V and J ends lost 4 bases and 4 bases, in that order; junction bases with no gene match: 6. Looked up from germline, CDR1 is SGHAT and CDR2 is FQNNGV. This CDR3 has 15 residues. Here the CDR3 reads CASSSAWDRGTEAFF. CDR3 nucleotides: TGTGCCAGCAGCTCTGCCTGGGACAGGGGCACTGAAGCTTTCTTT.

V is TRBV2 and J is TRBJ2-3; D is perhaps TRBD2 (6 bases). This CDR3 has 14 residues. With 4 bases removed from V and 1 base from J, the gap between germline ends came to 9 bases. Germline assignment: CDR1 SNHLY and CDR2 FYNNEI. DNA of the CDR3: TGTGCCAGCAGTGTTCCTAGCGGCACAGATACGCAGTATTTT. Amino acids: CASSVPSGTDTQYF.

V and J are TRBV7-9 and TRBJ2-1; 9 nucleotides line up with TRBD2. Germline CDR1 SEHNR, CDR2 FQNEAQ (reference sequence). V shed 2 bases and J 2 bases; nucleotides not matched to a gene: 1. This CDR3 is built from 15 residues. The CDR3 DNA reads as TGTGCCAGCAGCTTACGCGGGGGGGCCTACAATGAGCAGTTCTTC. It translates to CASSLRGGAYNEQFF.

The chain couples TRBV9 to TRBJ2-7; TRBD2 is a possible D gene (6 bases). The ends were cut back, 0 bases at V and 5 bases at J, with 18 bases in the middle. CDR1 is SGDLS, CDR2 YYNGEE, per germline. The CDR3 consists of 16 residues. The DNA of the CDR3 is TGTGCCAGCAGCGTAGGGGGTAGCGGCATGCACGACGAGCAGTACTTC. The encoded protein is CASSVGGSGMHDEQYF.

The CDR3 loop is CSVAKGDGYEQYF. The CDR3 bases are TGCAGCGTTGCCAAGGGGGATGGTTACGAGCAGTACTTC. This chain joins TRBV29-1 and TRBJ2-7, with TRBD1 as a possible D gene (6 bases). The CDR3 is 13 residues long. V was trimmed by 4 bases and J by 4 bases, leaving 14 bases between them. From germline, CDR1 is SQVTM and CDR2 ANQGSEA.

The V and J genes are TRBV5-1 and TRBJ2-5; 12 nucleotides line up with TRBD1. The CDR3 totals 15 residues. Germline-derived CDR1 and CDR2 are SGHRS and YFSETQ. The J segment lost 5 bases and the V segment lost 6 bases, leaving 8 bases of the junction unmatched. Written as DNA, the CDR3 is TGCGCCAGCATAGCCGGGACAGGGGGCGTGGAGACCCAGTACTTC. It encodes CASIAGTGGVETQYF.